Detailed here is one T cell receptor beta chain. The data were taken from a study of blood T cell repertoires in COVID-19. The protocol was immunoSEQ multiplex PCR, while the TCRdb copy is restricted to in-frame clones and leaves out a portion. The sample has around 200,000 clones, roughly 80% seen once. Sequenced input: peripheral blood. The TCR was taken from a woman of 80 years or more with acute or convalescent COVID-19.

The CDR3: CASSYLIETQYF. CDR3 nucleotide sequence: TGTGCCAGCAGTTACTTAATAGAGACCCAGTACTTC. The gene calls are TRBV6-6 and TRBJ2-5; the D is unclear. Trimming stripped 1 base from V and 4 bases from J, with 4 bases between. The CDR3 length is 12 residues. The germline gives CDR1 MNHNY, CDR2 SVGAGI (reference sequence).